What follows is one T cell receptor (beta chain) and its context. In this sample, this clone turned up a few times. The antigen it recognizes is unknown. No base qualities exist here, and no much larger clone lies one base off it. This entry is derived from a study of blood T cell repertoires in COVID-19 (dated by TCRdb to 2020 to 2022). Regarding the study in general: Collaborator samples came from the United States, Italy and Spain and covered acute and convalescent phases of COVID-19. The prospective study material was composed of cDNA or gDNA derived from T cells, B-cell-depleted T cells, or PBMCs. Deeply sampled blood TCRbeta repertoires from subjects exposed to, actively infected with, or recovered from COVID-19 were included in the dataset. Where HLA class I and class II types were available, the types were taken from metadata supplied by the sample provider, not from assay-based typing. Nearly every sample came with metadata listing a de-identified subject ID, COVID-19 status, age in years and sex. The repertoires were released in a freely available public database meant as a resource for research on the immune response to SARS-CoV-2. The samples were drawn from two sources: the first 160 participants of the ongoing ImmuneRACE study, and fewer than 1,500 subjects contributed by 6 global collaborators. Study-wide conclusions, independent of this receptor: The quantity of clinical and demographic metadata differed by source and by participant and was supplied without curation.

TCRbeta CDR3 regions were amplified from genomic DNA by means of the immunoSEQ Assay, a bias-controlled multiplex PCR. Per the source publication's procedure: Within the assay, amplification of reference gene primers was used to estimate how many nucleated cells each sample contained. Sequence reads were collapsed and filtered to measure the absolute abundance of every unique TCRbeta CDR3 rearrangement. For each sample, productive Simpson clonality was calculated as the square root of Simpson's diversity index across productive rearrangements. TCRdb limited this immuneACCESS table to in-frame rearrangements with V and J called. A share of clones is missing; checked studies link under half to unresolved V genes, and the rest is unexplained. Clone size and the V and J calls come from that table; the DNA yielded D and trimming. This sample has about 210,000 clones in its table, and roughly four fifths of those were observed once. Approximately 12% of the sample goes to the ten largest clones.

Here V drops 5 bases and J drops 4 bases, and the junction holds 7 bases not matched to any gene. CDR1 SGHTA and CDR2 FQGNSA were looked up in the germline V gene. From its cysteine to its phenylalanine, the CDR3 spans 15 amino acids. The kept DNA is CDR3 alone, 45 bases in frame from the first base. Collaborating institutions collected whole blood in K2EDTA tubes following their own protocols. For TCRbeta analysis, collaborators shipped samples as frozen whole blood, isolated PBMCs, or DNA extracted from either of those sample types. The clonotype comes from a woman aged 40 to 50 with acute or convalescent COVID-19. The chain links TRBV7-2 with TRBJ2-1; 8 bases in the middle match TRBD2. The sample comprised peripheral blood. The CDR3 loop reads CASSITGRAYNEQFF. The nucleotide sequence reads TGTGCCAGCAGCATTACCGGGAGGGCGTACAATGAGCAGTTCTTC. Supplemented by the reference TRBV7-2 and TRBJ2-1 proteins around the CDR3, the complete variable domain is GAGVSQSPSNKVTEKGKDVELRCDPISGHTALYWYRQSLGQGLEFLIYFQGNSAPDKSGLPSDRFSAERTGGSVSTLTIQRTQQEDSAVYLCASSITGRAYNEQFFGPGTRLTVL.